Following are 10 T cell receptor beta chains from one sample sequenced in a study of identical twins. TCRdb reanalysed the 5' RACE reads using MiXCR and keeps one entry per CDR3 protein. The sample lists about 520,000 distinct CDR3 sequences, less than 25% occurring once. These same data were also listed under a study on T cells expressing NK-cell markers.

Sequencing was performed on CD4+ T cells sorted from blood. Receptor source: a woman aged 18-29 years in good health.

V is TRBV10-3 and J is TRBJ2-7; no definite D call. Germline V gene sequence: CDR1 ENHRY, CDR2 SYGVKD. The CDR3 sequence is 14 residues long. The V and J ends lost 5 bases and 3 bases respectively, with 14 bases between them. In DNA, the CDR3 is TGTGCCATCAGTACCCCCGGACCGCTCTACGAGCAGTACTTC. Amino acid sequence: CAISTPGPLYEQYF.

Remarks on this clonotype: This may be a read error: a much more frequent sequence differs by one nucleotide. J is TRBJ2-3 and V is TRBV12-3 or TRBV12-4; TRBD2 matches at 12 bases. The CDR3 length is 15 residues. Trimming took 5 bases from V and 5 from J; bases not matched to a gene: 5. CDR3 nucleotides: TGTGCCAGCAGTCCCCGACTAGCGGGGGTAGATACGCAGTATTTT. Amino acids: CASSPRLAGVDTQYF.

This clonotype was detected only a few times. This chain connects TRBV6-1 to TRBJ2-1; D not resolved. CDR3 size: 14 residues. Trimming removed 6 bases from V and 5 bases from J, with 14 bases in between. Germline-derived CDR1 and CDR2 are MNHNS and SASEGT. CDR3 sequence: CASSPLEEDNEQFF. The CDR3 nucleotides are TGTGCCAGCAGCCCCCTTGAGGAAGACAATGAGCAGTTCTTC.

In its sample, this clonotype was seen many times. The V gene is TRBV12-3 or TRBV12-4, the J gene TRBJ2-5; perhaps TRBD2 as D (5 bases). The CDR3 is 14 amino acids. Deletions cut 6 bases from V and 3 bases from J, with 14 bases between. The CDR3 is CASRETGSEETQYF. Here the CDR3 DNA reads TGTGCCAGCAGGGAGACGGGGTCCGAAGAGACCCAGTACTTC.

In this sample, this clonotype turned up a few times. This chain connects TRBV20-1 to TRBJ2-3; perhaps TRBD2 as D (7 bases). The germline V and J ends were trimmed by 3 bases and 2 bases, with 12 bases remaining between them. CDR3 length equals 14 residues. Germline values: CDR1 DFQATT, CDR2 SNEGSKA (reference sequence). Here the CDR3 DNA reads TGCAGTGCTAGGGTGGCGGGGGCCACAGATACGCAGTATTTT. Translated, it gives CSARVAGATDTQYF.

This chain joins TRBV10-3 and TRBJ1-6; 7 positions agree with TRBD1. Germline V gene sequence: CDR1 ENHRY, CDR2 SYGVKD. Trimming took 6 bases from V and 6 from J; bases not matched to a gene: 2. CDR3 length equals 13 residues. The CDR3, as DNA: TGTGCCATCAGGGGACAGCTTAATTCACCCCTCCACTTT. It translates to CAIRGQLNSPLHF.

The CDR3 spells CSARDDAGAISYEQYF. CDR3 bases: TGCAGTGCTAGAGATGACGCGGGGGCCATCTCCTACGAGCAGTACTTC. The chain recombines TRBV20-1 with TRBJ2-7; D may be TRBD2 (7 bases). The CDR3 runs 16 residues. The V and J ends lost 0 bases and 0 bases respectively, with 15 bases between them. Germline assignment: CDR1 DFQATT and CDR2 SNEGSKA (reference sequence).

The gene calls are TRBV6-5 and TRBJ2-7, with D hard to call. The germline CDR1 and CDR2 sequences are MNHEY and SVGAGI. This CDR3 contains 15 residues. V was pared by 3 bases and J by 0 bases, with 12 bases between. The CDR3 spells CASSYRLRSSYEQYF. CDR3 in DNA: TGTGCCAGCAGTTATAGACTGCGCAGCTCCTACGAGCAGTACTTC.

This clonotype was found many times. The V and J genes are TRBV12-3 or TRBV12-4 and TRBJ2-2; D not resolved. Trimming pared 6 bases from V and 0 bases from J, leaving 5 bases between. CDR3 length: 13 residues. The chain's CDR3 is CASSHTNTGELFF. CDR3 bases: TGTGCCAGCAGCCATACGAACACCGGGGAGCTGTTTTTT.

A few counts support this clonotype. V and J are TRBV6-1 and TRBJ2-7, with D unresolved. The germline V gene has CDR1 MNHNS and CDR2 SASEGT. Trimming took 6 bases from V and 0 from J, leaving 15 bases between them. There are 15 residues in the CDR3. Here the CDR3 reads CASRPDGPYSYEQYF. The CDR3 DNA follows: TGTGCCAGCAGACCGGACGGACCATACTCCTACGAGCAGTACTTC.